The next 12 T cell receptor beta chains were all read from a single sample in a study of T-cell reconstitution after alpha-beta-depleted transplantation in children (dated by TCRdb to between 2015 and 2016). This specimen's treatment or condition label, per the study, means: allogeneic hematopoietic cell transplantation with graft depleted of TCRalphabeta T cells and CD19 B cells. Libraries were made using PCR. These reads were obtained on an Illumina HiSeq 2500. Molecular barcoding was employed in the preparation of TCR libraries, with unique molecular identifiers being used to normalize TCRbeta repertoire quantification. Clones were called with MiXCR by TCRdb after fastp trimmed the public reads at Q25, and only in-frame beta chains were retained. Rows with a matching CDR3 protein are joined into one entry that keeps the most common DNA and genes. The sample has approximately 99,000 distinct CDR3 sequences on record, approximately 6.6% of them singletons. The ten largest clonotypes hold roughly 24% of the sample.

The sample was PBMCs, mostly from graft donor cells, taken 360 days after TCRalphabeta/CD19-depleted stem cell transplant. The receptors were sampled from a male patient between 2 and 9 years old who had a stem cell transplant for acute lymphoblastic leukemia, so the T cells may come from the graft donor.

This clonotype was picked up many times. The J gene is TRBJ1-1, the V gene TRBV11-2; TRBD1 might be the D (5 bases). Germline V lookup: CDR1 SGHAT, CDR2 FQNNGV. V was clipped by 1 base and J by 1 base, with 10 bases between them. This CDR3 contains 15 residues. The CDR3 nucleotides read TGTGCCAGCAGCTTAGGGGCCACAGGGAACACTGAAGCTTTCTTT. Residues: CASSLGATGNTEAFF.

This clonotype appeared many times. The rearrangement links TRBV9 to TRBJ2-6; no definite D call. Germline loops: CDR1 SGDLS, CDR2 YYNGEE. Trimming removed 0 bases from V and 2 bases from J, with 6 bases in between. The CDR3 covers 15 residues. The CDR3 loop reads CASSVDSAGANVLTF. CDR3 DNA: TGTGCCAGCAGCGTAGACAGTGCTGGGGCCAACGTCCTGACTTTC.

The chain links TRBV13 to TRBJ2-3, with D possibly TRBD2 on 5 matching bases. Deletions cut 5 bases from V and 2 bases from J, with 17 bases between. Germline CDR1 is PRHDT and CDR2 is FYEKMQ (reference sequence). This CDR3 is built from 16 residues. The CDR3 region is CASSGPWEQDTDTQYF. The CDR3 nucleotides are TGTGCCAGCAGCGGCCCTTGGGAGCAGGACACAGATACGCAGTATTTT.

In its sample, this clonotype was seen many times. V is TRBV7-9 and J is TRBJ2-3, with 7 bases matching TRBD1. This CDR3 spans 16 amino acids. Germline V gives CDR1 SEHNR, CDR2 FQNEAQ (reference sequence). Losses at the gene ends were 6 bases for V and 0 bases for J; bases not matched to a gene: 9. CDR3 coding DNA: TGTGCCAGCAGTCCCCTGAAGGGGGCTAGCACAGATACGCAGTATTTT. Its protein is CASSPLKGASTDTQYF.

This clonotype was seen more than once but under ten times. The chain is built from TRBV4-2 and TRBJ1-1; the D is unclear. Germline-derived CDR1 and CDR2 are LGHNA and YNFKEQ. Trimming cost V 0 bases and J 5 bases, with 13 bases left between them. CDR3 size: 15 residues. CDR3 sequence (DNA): TGTGCCAGCAGCCAAGACCCCAGGCCGAAGACTGAAGCTTTCTTT. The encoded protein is CASSQDPRPKTEAFF.

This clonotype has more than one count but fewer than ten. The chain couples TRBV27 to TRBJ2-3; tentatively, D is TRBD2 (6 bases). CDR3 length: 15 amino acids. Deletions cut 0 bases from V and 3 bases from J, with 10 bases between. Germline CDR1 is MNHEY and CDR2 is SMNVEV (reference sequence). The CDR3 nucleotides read TGTGCCAGCAGTTTATCAGGGGAGGCGACAGATACGCAGTATTTT. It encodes CASSLSGEATDTQYF.

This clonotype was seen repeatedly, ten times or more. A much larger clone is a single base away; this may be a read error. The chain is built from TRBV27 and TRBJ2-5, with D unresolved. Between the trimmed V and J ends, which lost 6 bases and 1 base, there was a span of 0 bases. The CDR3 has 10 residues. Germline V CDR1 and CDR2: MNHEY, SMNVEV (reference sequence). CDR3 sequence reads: CASSQETQYF. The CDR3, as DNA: TGTGCCAGCAGCCAAGAGACCCAGTACTTC.

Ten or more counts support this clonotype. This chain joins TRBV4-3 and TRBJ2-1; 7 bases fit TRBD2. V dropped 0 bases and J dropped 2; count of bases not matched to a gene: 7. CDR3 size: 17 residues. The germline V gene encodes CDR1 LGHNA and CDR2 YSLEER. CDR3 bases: TGCGCCAGCAGCCAAGATCGGGCTAGCGGCGCCTACAATGAGCAGTTCTTC. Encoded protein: CASSQDRASGAYNEQFF.

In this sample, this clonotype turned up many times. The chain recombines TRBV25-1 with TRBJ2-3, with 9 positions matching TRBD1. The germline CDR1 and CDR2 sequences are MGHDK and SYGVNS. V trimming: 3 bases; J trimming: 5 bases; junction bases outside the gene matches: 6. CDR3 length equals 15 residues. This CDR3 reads CASSEKTGGKDTQYF. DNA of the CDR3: TGTGCCAGCAGTGAGAAGACAGGGGGTAAAGATACGCAGTATTTT.

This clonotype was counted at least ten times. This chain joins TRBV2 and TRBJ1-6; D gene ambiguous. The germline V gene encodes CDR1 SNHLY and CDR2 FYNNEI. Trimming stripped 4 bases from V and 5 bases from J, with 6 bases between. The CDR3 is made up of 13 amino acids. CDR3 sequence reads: CASSVDHNSPLHF. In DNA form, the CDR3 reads TGTGCCAGCAGTGTGGACCATAATTCACCCCTCCACTTT.

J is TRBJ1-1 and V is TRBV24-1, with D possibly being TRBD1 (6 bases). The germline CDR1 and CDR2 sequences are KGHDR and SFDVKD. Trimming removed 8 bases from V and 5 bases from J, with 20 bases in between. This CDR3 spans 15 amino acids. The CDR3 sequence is CATMAAEGGGTEAFF. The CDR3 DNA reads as TGTGCCACCATGGCGGCCGAGGGGGGAGGAACTGAAGCTTTCTTT.

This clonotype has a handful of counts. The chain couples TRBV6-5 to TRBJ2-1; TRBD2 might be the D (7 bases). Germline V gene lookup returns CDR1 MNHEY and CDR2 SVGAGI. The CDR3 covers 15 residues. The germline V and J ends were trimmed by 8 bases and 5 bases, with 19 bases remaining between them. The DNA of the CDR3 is TGTGCCAGCGGCTTGGGGGGGGGGCCAAACAATGAGCAGTTCTTC. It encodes CASGLGGGPNNEQFF.